The following is a T cell receptor (beta chain) sequence with its context. Single viable CD3+CD4+CD8-CD45RO+ cells were sorted as the memory CD4+ T cells. This record comes from a study of memory CD4+ T cells and cytomegalovirus serostatus. Looking at the study overall: This sample comes from healthy Belgian adults, roughly nine CMV seropositive, approximately 25 seronegative.

TCRdb's table, derived via immunoSEQ multiplex PCR, lists solely in-frame clones and lacks some. Altogether about 40,000 clones are present, around 79% being singletons, with the ten largest covering roughly 0.87%. The junction had 8 bases not matched to a gene; V was cut back by 2 bases and J by 4 bases. CDR1 is SGHDT and CDR2 is YYEEEE in the germline V gene. The CDR3 extends over 17 amino acids. Sequenced input: memory CD4+ T cells from blood. This rearrangement joins TRBV5-6 to TRBJ1-3, with TRBD1 matching 11 bases. This sequence originates from an adult in good health and CMV-seronegative. CDR3: CASSLFAGTGGGNTIYF. The CDR3 DNA follows: TGTGCCAGCAGCTTATTCGCCGGGACAGGGGGAGGAAACACCATATATTTT.